This TCR beta chain originates from a study of blood T cell repertoires in COVID-19. Study overall: Samples of COVID-19 (acute and convalescent) were obtained from the United States, Italy and Spain.

V was pared by 3 bases and J by 7 bases, with 13 bases between. This CDR3 has 13 residues. Germline lookup yields CDR1 MDHEN and CDR2 SYDVKM. Per the original methods: Amplification from reference gene primers served as the basis for estimated nucleated cell counts. The method was immunoSEQ multiplex PCR; TCRdb's version includes in-frame clones alone and lacks a portion of them. That table gives V, J and clone size, and the DNA gave D and trimming. This table has tens of thousands of clones, roughly nine tenths appearing once. This receptor was identified in a middle-aged man with active COVID-19. Specimen: peripheral blood. The J gene is TRBJ2-7, the V gene TRBV28; D ambiguous. CDR3 sequence: CASSFPVTGEQYF. The CDR3, as DNA: TGTGCCAGCAGTTTTCCGGTGACGGGTGAGCAGTACTTC. The full variable domain, in which reference TRBV28 and TRBJ2-7 provide the parts outside the CDR3, is DVKVTQSSRYLVKRTGEKVFLECVQDMDHENMFWYRQDPGLGLRLIYFSYDVKMKEKGDIPEGYSVSREKKERFSLILESASTNQTSMYLCASSFPVTGEQYFGPGTRLTVT.